Shown below are 27 T cell receptor beta chains from a single sample sequenced in a study of blood T cells in healthy people across ages. Together with a sample-barcoded 5' primer, a J-beta primer mix was included in a second PCR lasting about 7 to 11 cycles. From the 5' RACE reads, TCRdb called clonotypes with MiXCR, one entry per CDR3 protein. The sample has about 580,000 distinct CDR3 sequences, 47% seen once. The sample was blood. The receptors come from a man older than 75 in good health.

This clonotype occurred a few times. The V and J genes are TRBV3-1 and TRBJ2-7; 7 bases line up with TRBD1. The V gene end was trimmed by 1 base and the J gene end by 5 bases; junction bases not matched to a gene: 8. Per germline, CDR1 LGHDT and CDR2 YNNKEL (reference sequence). This CDR3 is built from 15 residues. The CDR3 sequence: CASSQGLGQTNEQYF. The CDR3 DNA reads as TGTGCCAGCAGCCAAGGCCTGGGACAGACGAACGAGCAGTACTTC.

This clonotype has just one count. As the CDR3 is not closed by the conserved phenylalanine or tryptophan, this likely results from a read error. The chain is built from TRBV4-3 and TRBJ2-1; 9 positions match TRBD2. The CDR3 sequence is 15 residues long. Germline CDR1 is LGHNA and CDR2 is YSLEER. With 0 bases clipped from V and 6 bases from J, the junction kept 3 bases outside the gene matches. DNA of the CDR3: TGCGCCAGCAGCCAAGAGGGACTAGCAGGCAATGAGCAGTTCTTA. Protein: CASSQEGLAGNEQFL.

The V and J genes are TRBV6-2 or TRBV6-3 and TRBJ2-7; D is undetermined. Looked up from germline, CDR1 is MNHEY and CDR2 is SVGEGT. Trimming removed 5 bases from V and 3 bases from J, with 14 bases in between. The CDR3 sequence is 14 residues long. The CDR3 region has the DNA TGTGCCAGCAGTACACCCGACTGGAGCTACGAGCAGTACTTC. This gives the protein CASSTPDWSYEQYF.

The chain combines TRBV2 with TRBJ2-3; D is possibly TRBD1 (5 bases). CDR3 length: 12 amino acids. Trimming pared 11 bases from V and 2 bases from J, leaving 11 bases between. Looked up from germline, CDR1 is SNHLY and CDR2 is FYNNEI. The CDR3 region has the DNA TGTGCCCGGCGTGGGGCCACAGATACGCAGTATTTT. It specifies CARRGATDTQYF.

V usage is TRBV15 and J usage is TRBJ2-2, with 7 nucleotides matching TRBD1. CDR3 length: 17 amino acids. The germline gives CDR1 LNHNV, CDR2 YYDKDF (reference sequence). V gave up 2 bases and J gave up 0 bases; unmatched junction bases: 6. CDR3 nucleotides: TGTGCCACCAGCAGATTCCCCGGGACAGCGAACACCGGGGAGCTGTTTTTT. Translating gives CATSRFPGTANTGELFF.

This clonotype has just a few counts. The chain links TRBV10-3 to TRBJ1-6; D gene uncertain. This CDR3 region has 15 residues. The V gene's germline CDR1 is ENHRY and CDR2 SYGVKD. Trimming took off 0 bases at V and 5 bases at J, with 8 bases between the two ends. The CDR3 region has the DNA TGTGCCATCAGTGAGTCGAGCCGGAATAATTCACCCCTCCACTTT. It yields the protein CAISESSRNNSPLHF.

This clonotype was observed a handful of times. The V gene is TRBV4-3, the J gene TRBJ2-4; D is possibly TRBD1 (6 bases). V lost 3 bases and J 0 bases, leaving 15 bases between the germline ends. Germline-derived CDR1 and CDR2 are LGHNA and YSLEER. This CDR3 has 17 amino acids. The CDR3 region is CASSQSGQTSAKNIQYF. In DNA form, the CDR3 reads TGCGCCAGCAGCCAGTCCGGACAGACATCAGCCAAAAACATTCAGTACTTC.

This chain links TRBV4-3 with TRBJ2-2; D is unresolved. The CDR3 extends over 14 amino acids. CDR1 and CDR2 (germline): LGHNA, YSLEER. V was trimmed by 0 bases and J by 7 bases, leaving 9 bases between them. CDR3 nucleotides: TGCGCCAGCAGCCAAGATGGGGTTATCGGGGAGCTGTTTTTT. Translated, it gives CASSQDGVIGELFF.

This chain links TRBV7-2 with TRBJ1-2, with a tentative D call TRBD1 (5 bases). Looked up from germline, CDR1 is SGHTA and CDR2 is FQGNSA. CDR3 length: 13 amino acids. V lost 5 bases to trimming and J lost 8 bases, with 15 bases between them. The CDR3 DNA is TGTGCCAGCAGCGGACGACAGAAGGACGGCTACACCTTC. This translates into CASSGRQKDGYTF.

V gene TRBV15 combines with J gene TRBJ1-2; D perhaps matches TRBD1 (5 bases). CDR3 size: 14 residues. Looked up from germline, CDR1 is LNHNV and CDR2 is YYDKDF (reference sequence). V was cut by 1 base and J by 3 bases, with 9 bases left in between. CDR3: CATSRGRGDYGYTF. The DNA for the CDR3 is TGTGCCACCAGCAGAGGTAGGGGCGACTATGGCTACACCTTC. Combining the CDR3 with reference TRBV15 and TRBJ1-2 gives the whole variable domain DAMVIQNPRYQVTQFGKPVTLSCSQTLNHNVMYWYQQKSSQAPKLLFHYYDKDFNNEADTPDNFQSRRPNTSFCFLDIRSPGLGDTAMYLCATSRGRGDYGYTFGSGTRLTVV.

This clonotype was counted a few times. The chain uses TRBV28 and TRBJ2-1; 12 positions agree with TRBD2. CDR1 is MDHEN, CDR2 SYDVKM, per germline. The J segment lost 3 bases and the V segment lost 5 bases, leaving 8 bases of the junction unmatched. This CDR3 contains 17 residues. CDR3 loop: CASSPRMGLAGYNEQFF. The CDR3 DNA is TGTGCCAGCAGTCCCCGAATGGGACTAGCGGGCTACAATGAGCAGTTCTTC.

This clonotype came up a few times. This may arise from a read error, as a much more abundant clone is one base away. V gene TRBV6-6 combines with J gene TRBJ2-5; 9 bases are a match to TRBD1. Germline V lookup: CDR1 MNHNY, CDR2 SVGAGI (reference sequence). J was trimmed by 11 bases and V by 2 bases; bases with no gene match: 12. The CDR3 totals 15 residues. CDR3 nucleotides: TGTGCCAGCAGTTACCCGGGGACAGGGAGAAATGAGCAGTACTTC. Residues: CASSYPGTGRNEQYF.

The chain recombines TRBV7-2 with TRBJ2-2; D is unresolved. CDR3 length equals 18 residues. Trimming stripped 2 bases from V and 0 bases from J, with 16 bases between. The germline V gene encodes CDR1 SGHTA and CDR2 FQGNSA. In nucleotides, the CDR3 is TGTGCCAGCAGCTTATTTTTCATACGGACCGCGAACACCGGGGAGCTGTTTTTT. Translating gives CASSLFFIRTANTGELFF.

V usage is TRBV5-1 and J usage is TRBJ2-5, with 9 nucleotides matching TRBD2. This CDR3 is 15 amino acids long. Trimming removed 4 bases from V and 3 bases from J; junction bases left unmatched: 7. CDR1 is SGHRS and CDR2 is YFSETQ in the germline V gene. The CDR3 sequence is CASSIQTSGEETQYF. In nucleotides, the CDR3 is TGCGCCAGCAGCATTCAGACTAGCGGCGAAGAGACCCAGTACTTC.

The sample holds a few counts of this clonotype. The V call is TRBV29-1, the J call TRBJ2-3; weak D call: TRBD2 (5 bases). The CDR3 is made up of 14 amino acids. Trimming removed 8 bases from V and 1 base from J, with 16 bases in between. Germline V gene lookup returns CDR1 SQVTM and CDR2 ANQGSEA. The CDR3 nucleotides are TGCAGCCAATCGGGCGGGCAAGGCACAGATACGCAGTATTTT. Protein sequence: CSQSGGQGTDTQYF.

Regarding this clonotype: A much more abundant neighbour one base away suggests this may be a read error. J is TRBJ2-3 and V is TRBV12-3 or TRBV12-4, with no clear D. V was trimmed by 3 bases and J by 4 bases, leaving 2 bases between them. There are 11 residues in the CDR3. This CDR3 reads CASSFPDTQYF. The DNA of the CDR3 is TGTGCCAGCAGTTTCCCAGATACGCAGTATTTT.

Only one count was recorded for this clonotype. The CDR3 sequence is CSAWRGTEAFF. CDR3 nucleotide sequence: TGCAGTGCTTGGAGGGGGACTGAAGCTTTCTTT. The genes are TRBV20-1 and TRBJ1-1; D might be TRBD1 (6 bases). The CDR3 is 11 residues long. The germline V and J ends were trimmed by 5 bases and 5 bases, with 9 bases remaining between them. Per the germline V gene, CDR1 is DFQATT and CDR2 is SNEGSKA (reference sequence).

This sequence joins TRBV11-2 and TRBJ2-3; TRBD1 is a possible D gene (6 bases). CDR3 size: 14 residues. V lost 5 bases, J lost 4 bases, and 13 bases lay in between. Germline CDR1 and CDR2: SGHAT and FQNNGV. The CDR3 DNA reads as TGTGCCAGCAGCGGCAGGGGAACCGCAGATACGCAGTATTTT. Amino acid sequence: CASSGRGTADTQYF.

The J gene is TRBJ2-1, the V gene TRBV6-2 or TRBV6-3; 8 bases are a match to TRBD1. Trimming at V came to 6 bases and at J to 7 bases, leaving 11 bases not matched to a gene. The CDR3 is 15 amino acids. Germline V gene data show CDR1 as MNHEY and CDR2 as SVGEGT. DNA for the CDR3: TGTGCCAGCAGACCCCAGGGGGCGGGTGGAAATGAGCAGTTCTTC. Residues: CASRPQGAGGNEQFF.

This clonotype has a handful of counts. This chain links TRBV2 with TRBJ1-2, with D uncertain. Trimming left V 6 bases short and J 3 bases short, with 20 bases between. The CDR3 is 16 residues long. Germline CDR1 SNHLY, CDR2 FYNNEI. The CDR3: CASSPMGSRPYYGYTF. The DNA of the CDR3 is TGTGCCAGCAGCCCCATGGGGAGCAGGCCCTACTATGGCTACACCTTC.

This CDR3 reads CSARGTTGTNIQYF. CDR3 sequence (DNA): TGCAGTGCTCGAGGAACGACAGGGACAAACATTCAGTACTTC. This chain uses TRBV20-1 with TRBJ2-4, with 7 bases that match TRBD1. V was pared by 5 bases and J by 6 bases, with 10 bases of the junction left unmatched. Germline CDR1 DFQATT, CDR2 SNEGSKA (reference sequence). CDR3 length: 14 amino acids.

The chain employs TRBV3-1 and TRBJ2-7; TRBD2 might be the D (6 bases). The CDR3 consists of 15 residues. CDR1 LGHDT and CDR2 YNNKEL come from the germline V gene (reference sequence). V was cut by 4 bases and J by 0 bases, with 13 bases left in between. The CDR3 spells CASSPGTPLSYEQYF. DNA of the CDR3: TGTGCCAGCAGCCCAGGGACTCCTCTCTCCTACGAGCAGTACTTC.

This clonotype was counted only a few times. V gene TRBV10-3 combines with J gene TRBJ2-3; 7 bases map to TRBD1. CDR3 length equals 15 residues. V was pared by 3 bases and J by 9 bases, with 12 bases of the junction left unmatched. Germline V gene data show CDR1 as ENHRY and CDR2 as SYGVKD. The CDR3 loop is CAISEGFGETGTQYF. CDR3 sequence (DNA): TGTGCCATCAGTGAAGGCTTTGGGGAGACAGGGACGCAGTATTTT.

This clonotype turned up a few times. The chain combines TRBV20-1 with TRBJ1-1, with D possibly matching TRBD1 (5 bases). The V gene lost 5 bases and the J gene lost 3 bases, with 19 bases spanning the gap. The germline CDR1 and CDR2 sequences are DFQATT and SNEGSKA (reference sequence). The CDR3 sequence is 15 residues long. CDR3 protein: CSAPSRTGSDTEAFF. For the CDR3, the DNA is TGCAGTGCTCCAAGCCGAACAGGATCGGACACTGAAGCTTTCTTT.

This clonotype has a handful of counts. This chain links TRBV5-1 with TRBJ1-1; D is undetermined. With 0 bases removed from V and 1 base from J, the gap between germline ends came to 10 bases. CDR3 size: 15 residues. Germline V gene lookup returns CDR1 SGHRS and CDR2 YFSETQ. The CDR3 loop is CASSLDGYRNTEAFF. In DNA form, the CDR3 reads TGCGCCAGCAGCTTGGACGGTTACAGGAACACTGAAGCTTTCTTT. Full variable domain (remainder filled in from reference TRBV5-1 and TRBJ1-1): KAGVTQTPRYLIKTRGQQVTLSCSPISGHRSVSWYQQTPGQGLQFLFEYFSETQRNKGNFPGRFSGRQFSNSRSEMNVSTLELGDSALYLCASSLDGYRNTEAFFGQGTRLTVV.

This clonotype was found many times. The rearrangement links TRBV29-1 to TRBJ2-3; TRBD2 matches at 12 bases. CDR1 SQVTM and CDR2 ANQGSEA come from the germline V gene. This CDR3 is built from 13 residues. Trimming took 4 bases from V and 13 from J; bases not matched to a gene: 9. CDR3 sequence: CSVAHLAGGLKYF. The CDR3 DNA reads TGCAGCGTTGCCCACCTAGCGGGAGGGCTAAAGTATTTT.

The chain links TRBV27 to TRBJ1-2; D is uncertain. Trimming stripped 0 bases from V and 4 bases from J, with 9 bases between. The CDR3 is 14 residues long. The germline V gene has CDR1 MNHEY and CDR2 SMNVEV (reference sequence). The CDR3 loop reads CASSLSGQFYGYTF. CDR3 DNA: TGTGCCAGCAGTTTATCGGGCCAATTCTATGGCTACACCTTC.